This entry concerns a single T cell receptor beta chain. Its antigen remains unidentified. These data are taken from a study of OX40 agonist ivuxolimab in advanced cancers. Across the whole study: In this trial design, patients received ivuxolimab intravenously at 0.01 to 10 mg/kg every 2 weeks. Patients receiving dose escalation had hepatocellular carcinoma, melanoma, renal cell or head and neck cancer. Study results and limitations: Clonal expansion in partial responders at 0.1-3.0 mg/kg ranked among the lowest. Antigen specificity was not determined for the expanded peripheral T cells.

The V gene's germline CDR1 is MNHEY and CDR2 SMNVEV (reference sequence). V gave up 6 bases and J gave up 5 bases, with 16 bases separating them. The CDR3 loop spans 14 amino acids. Produced via immunoSEQ multiplex PCR; TCRdb's table is partial and in-frame only. This sample has roughly 11,000 clones, with 80% to 85% found just once. The rearrangement joins TRBV27 to TRBJ1-1; D may be TRBD1 (6 bases). Specimen: CD4+ or CD8+ T cells sorted from blood, collected in a trial of the OX40 agonist ivuxolimab. The receptor comes from an adult with an advanced solid tumor such as melanoma, head and neck, liver or kidney cancer. DNA for the CDR3: TGTGCCAGCAGGGCAGCGGGGGCTCGGACTGAAGCTTTCTTT. Translation: CASRAAGARTEAFF.